Listed here are 29 T cell receptor beta chains from one sample, sequenced in a study of blood T cell repertoires in COVID-19. The protocol was immunoSEQ multiplex PCR, while the TCRdb copy is restricted to in-frame clones and leaves out a portion. The repertoire holds around 200,000 clones, with more than 75% as singletons. Sequenced: peripheral blood. These receptors all come from a man younger than 30 with active or convalescent COVID-19.

The V call is TRBV2, the J call TRBJ1-1; D gene unclear. The CDR3 is made up of 14 amino acids. V shed 1 base and J shed 0 bases, with 6 bases lying between them. Germline CDR1 is SNHLY and CDR2 is FYNNEI. The CDR3 nucleotides read TGTGCCAGCAGTGAAGAGTACATGAACACTGAAGCTTTCTTT. This gives the protein CASSEEYMNTEAFF.

The chain is built from TRBV2 and TRBJ1-2; unclear D gene. The CDR3 has 13 amino acids. Trimming shortened V by 2 bases and J by 8 bases, and 12 bases separated the two germline ends. Germline assignment: CDR1 SNHLY and CDR2 FYNNEI. Here the CDR3 DNA reads TGTGCCAGCAGTGAAACAGACATACTGGGCTACACCTTC. It encodes CASSETDILGYTF.

The chain links TRBV7-3 to TRBJ2-2, with unresolved D. Per the germline V gene, CDR1 is SGHTA and CDR2 is FQGTGA. This CDR3 contains 14 residues. V was pared by 2 bases and J by 10 bases, with 14 bases between. DNA for the CDR3: TGTGCCAGCAGCTTAGCACCCCTCAGGCCGGAGCTGTTTTTT. It yields the protein CASSLAPLRPELFF.

J is TRBJ1-5 and V is TRBV28; 8 nucleotides align to TRBD1. V gave up 6 bases and J gave up 2 bases; unmatched junction bases: 12. The germline gives CDR1 MDHEN, CDR2 SYDVKM. CDR3 size: 17 residues. The CDR3 sequence is CASSIDTGGVRNQPQHF. The CDR3 DNA reads TGTGCCAGCAGCATAGACACAGGGGGGGTGCGCAATCAGCCCCAGCATTTT.

V is TRBV19 and J is TRBJ1-1; 10 nucleotides agree with TRBD1. The CDR3 sequence is 17 residues long. Per germline, CDR1 LNHDA and CDR2 SQIVND (reference sequence). The V gene end was trimmed by 0 bases and the J gene end by 2 bases; junction bases not matched to a gene: 6. CDR3 sequence: CASSIDETGGINTEAFF. CDR3 nucleotides: TGTGCCAGTAGTATAGACGAGACAGGGGGCATTAACACTGAAGCTTTCTTT.

The rearrangement uses TRBV11-2 and TRBJ2-5, with D possibly matching TRBD1 (5 bases). The germline V gene encodes CDR1 SGHAT and CDR2 FQNNGV. V lost 5 bases and J lost 4, with 14 bases in between. This CDR3 has 14 amino acids. The CDR3 coding sequence is TGTGCCAGCAGCCCCCGCCTAGACAGAGAGACCCAGTACTTC. It codes for CASSPRLDRETQYF.

The chain is built from TRBV2 and TRBJ2-7; TRBD1 agrees at 9 bases. The CDR3 extends over 14 amino acids. CDR1 is SNHLY, CDR2 FYNNEI, per germline. After removal of 8 bases from V and 0 bases from J, the junction contained 5 bases not matched to a gene. This CDR3 is CASGRTGDSYEQYF. The CDR3 DNA follows: TGTGCCAGCGGGAGGACAGGGGACTCCTACGAGCAGTACTTC.

The chain links TRBV21-1 to TRBJ2-1; TRBD1, the D gene given by the table, was not confirmed from the DNA. TRBV21-1 is annotated as a pseudogene. This CDR3 region has 19 residues. CDR3 in amino acids: CASERGGQGRPVTYNEQFF. The CDR3 DNA reads TGTGCCAGCGAGAGAGGGGGACAAGGGCGACCAGTGACCTACAATGAGCAGTTCTTC.

V is TRBV6-5 and J is TRBJ2-3, with a tentative D call TRBD2 (6 bases). Germline assignment: CDR1 MNHEY and CDR2 SVGAGI. The CDR3 spans 16 residues. Trimming took off 0 bases at V and 2 bases at J, with 12 bases between the two ends. The CDR3 region has the DNA TGTGCCAGCAGTTACTCCAGCGGGCCCCTCACAGATACGCAGTATTTT. It is translated as CASSYSSGPLTDTQYF.

The J gene is TRBJ2-5, the V gene TRBV7-9, with 8 positions matching TRBD2. Germline CDR1 SEHNR, CDR2 FQNEAQ (reference sequence). The trim removed 5 bases at V and 4 bases at J, leaving 3 bases unmatched. CDR3 length: 13 residues. This chain's CDR3 is CASSVSGGETQYF. CDR3 nucleotide sequence: TGTGCCAGCAGCGTGAGCGGGGGAGAGACCCAGTACTTC.

V is TRBV19 and J is TRBJ1-5; the D gene is possibly TRBD1 (6 bases). Per the germline V gene, CDR1 is LNHDA and CDR2 is SQIVND (reference sequence). This CDR3 has 15 residues. The V end lost 3 bases, the J end lost 3 bases, and 12 bases lay between the germline ends. The CDR3 nucleotides are TGTGCCAGTAGTATTCTAGGACAGTACAATCAGCCCCAGCATTTT. It codes for CASSILGQYNQPQHF. The whole variable domain, filled in from reference TRBV19 and TRBJ1-5, reads DGGITQSPKYLFRKEGQNVTLSCEQNLNHDAMYWYRQDPGQGLRLIYYSQIVNDFQKGDIAEGYSVSREKKESFPLTVTSAQKNPTAFYLCASSILGQYNQPQHFGDGTRLSIL.

Remarks on this clone: Sequence at one end of the junction differs from germline and may be a read error. The chain combines TRBV5-6 with TRBJ1-5; D may be TRBD1 (6 bases). Germline CDR1 reads SGHDT; CDR2 reads YYEEEE. The CDR3 length is 15 residues. The CDR3 DNA follows: TGTGCCCGCAGCTTGGGGGGGGGCTCCAATCAGCCCCAGCATTTT. Translating gives CARSLGGGSNQPQHF.

The chain has TRBV5-1 and TRBJ2-1; 10 bases fit TRBD2. Germline CDR1 and CDR2: SGHRS and YFSETQ. V shed 4 bases and J 5 bases; nucleotides not matched to a gene: 12. This CDR3 spans 17 amino acids. DNA for the CDR3: TGCGCCAGCAGCCGGACTAGCGGTATCGAAGGAGACAATGAGCAGTTCTTC. Protein product: CASSRTSGIEGDNEQFF.

The chain combines TRBV9 with TRBJ2-3; 8 nucleotides align to TRBD2. Trimming took 0 bases from V and 2 from J; bases not matched to a gene: 5. The CDR3 length is 16 residues. In germline, CDR1 is SGDLS, CDR2 YYNGEE. The CDR3 is CASSVVAGGNTDTQYF. The CDR3 DNA reads as TGTGCCAGCAGCGTAGTGGCGGGAGGAAACACAGATACGCAGTATTTT.

The V gene is TRBV21-1, the J gene TRBJ2-7; TRBD2, the table's D call, was not compared with the DNA. TRBV21-1 has pseudogene status. The CDR3 totals 15 residues. CDR3 coding DNA: TGTGCCAGCAGCTCTGACTTCCTGAGCTCCTACGAGCAGTACGTC. Translated: CASSSDFLSSYEQYV.

The chain combines TRBV5-4 with TRBJ2-1; TRBD2 is a possible D gene (6 bases). The CDR3 contains 12 residues. V lost 3 bases and J lost 6, with 7 bases in between. Per germline, CDR1 SGHNT and CDR2 YYREEE (reference sequence). The CDR3 DNA is TGTGCCAGCAGCTGGGACTCCAATGAGCAGTTCTTC. Its translation is CASSWDSNEQFF. The variable domain in full, completed from reference TRBV5-4 and TRBJ2-1, reads ETGVTQSPTHLIKTRGQQVTLRCSSQSGHNTVSWYQQALGQGPQFIFQYYREEENGRGNFPPRFSGLQFPNYSSELNVNALELDDSALYLCASSWDSNEQFFGPGTRLTVL.

V is TRBV10-3 and J is TRBJ1-2, with 10 bases identical to TRBD1. This CDR3 region has 16 residues. Looked up from germline, CDR1 is ENHRY and CDR2 is SYGVKD. The junction had 15 bases not matched to a gene; V was cut back by 6 bases and J by 8 bases. In nucleotides, the CDR3 is TGTGCCATCAGGGGTGGACAGGGGGAAACGACAGCGGGCTACACCTTC. Translating it yields CAIRGGQGETTAGYTF.

The table lists this clone with a few counts. The V and J genes are TRBV7-2 and TRBJ1-2, with D uncertain. This CDR3 comprises 14 residues. The germline V gene has CDR1 SGHTA and CDR2 FQGNSA. The germline V and J ends were trimmed by 2 bases and 3 bases, with 10 bases remaining between them. The CDR3: CASSLFRSDYGYTF. DNA of the CDR3: TGTGCCAGCAGCTTATTCAGGTCGGACTATGGCTACACCTTC.

This rearrangement joins TRBV7-2 to TRBJ1-2, with D possibly matching TRBD1 (6 bases). Trimming shortened V by 5 bases and J by 1 base, and 14 bases separated the two germline ends. The CDR3 length is 15 residues. Germline CDR1 SGHTA, CDR2 FQGNSA. The DNA for the CDR3 is TGTGCCAGCAGCCTCCAGACAGGCGATAACTATGGCTACACCTTC. Encoded protein: CASSLQTGDNYGYTF.

The chain has TRBV7-3 and TRBJ2-3, with 13 bases fitting TRBD2. The CDR3 is made up of 15 amino acids. V was pared by 3 bases and J by 8 bases, with 5 bases of the junction left unmatched. The germline V gene encodes CDR1 SGHTA and CDR2 FQGTGA. The CDR3 region is CASSFTSGRAGTQYF. DNA of the CDR3: TGTGCCAGCAGCTTTACTAGCGGGAGGGCGGGTACGCAGTATTTT.

This rearrangement joins TRBV4-1 to TRBJ2-7; D possibly corresponds to TRBD2 (6 bases). The CDR3 sequence is 15 residues long. Trimming stripped 0 bases from V and 0 bases from J, with 9 bases between. From germline, CDR1 is MGHRA and CDR2 YSYEKL. Written as DNA, the CDR3 is TGCGCCAGCAGCCAAGAGGGCGGGATCTCCTACGAGCAGTACTTC. Its translation: CASSQEGGISYEQYF.

The gene calls are TRBV3-1 (or the pseudogene TRBV3-2) and TRBJ1-1, with D unclear. Germline CDR1 reads LGHDT; CDR2 reads YNNKEL (reference sequence). The CDR3 is made up of 13 amino acids. V lost 2 bases to trimming and J lost 9 bases, with 13 bases between them. This CDR3 reads CASSQSFDKKAFF. CDR3 DNA: TGTGCCAGCAGCCAAAGTTTCGACAAGAAAGCTTTCTTT.

The CDR3 DNA reads TGTGCCAGCAGCCCCCTCGGAACAGGAGAAAATGAAAAACTGTTTTTT. Protein sequence: CASSPLGTGENEKLFF. The gene calls are TRBV11-2 and TRBJ1-4; a possible D gene is TRBD1 (5 bases). V was trimmed by 5 bases and J by 5 bases, leaving 18 bases between them. CDR3 length: 16 residues. Germline values: CDR1 SGHAT, CDR2 FQNNGV.

V usage is TRBV27 and J usage is TRBJ2-5; TRBD1 agrees at 7 bases. Looked up from germline, CDR1 is MNHEY and CDR2 is SMNVEV (reference sequence). The CDR3 runs 14 residues. V shed 8 bases and J 2 bases; nucleotides not matched to a gene: 8. The CDR3 DNA follows: TGTGCCAGCGCACGGGACAGAAATCAAGAGACCCAGTACTTC. It is translated as CASARDRNQETQYF.

The chain carries TRBV7-8 and TRBJ2-3; 16 nucleotides agree with TRBD2. This CDR3 spans 19 amino acids. V trimming: 5 bases; J trimming: 1 base; junction bases outside the gene matches: 9. CDR1 is SGHVS, CDR2 FQNEAQ, per germline. The CDR3 coding sequence is TGTGCCAGCAGCCCCCTGGGGACTAGCGGGAGGGCTGGCACAGATACGCAGTATTTT. Translating it yields CASSPLGTSGRAGTDTQYF.

This clone appeared once. This chain uses TRBV24-1 with TRBJ2-7; a possible D gene is TRBD2 (5 bases). Looked up from germline, CDR1 is KGHDR and CDR2 is SFDVKD. The ends were cut back, 3 bases at V and 0 bases at J, with 8 bases in the middle. The CDR3 contains 14 residues. The CDR3 DNA reads as TGTGCCACCAGTGATCACCGGGGCTCCTACGAGCAGTACTTC. Protein sequence: CATSDHRGSYEQYF.

This rearrangement joins TRBV4-3 to TRBJ2-2; D remains ambiguous. The ends were cut back, 1 base at V and 5 bases at J, with 8 bases in the middle. The CDR3 has 14 amino acids. The germline CDR1 and CDR2 sequences are LGHNA and YSLEER. CDR3 loop: CASSQVSGTGELFF. In DNA, the CDR3 is TGCGCCAGCAGCCAAGTATCGGGTACCGGGGAGCTGTTTTTT.

This chain joins TRBV11-1 and TRBJ1-2, with D perhaps matching TRBD1 (5 bases). V was cut by 7 bases and J by 3 bases, with 12 bases left in between. Germline CDR1 reads SGHAT; CDR2 reads FQDESV (reference sequence). The CDR3 is made up of 13 amino acids. The DNA for the CDR3 is TGTGCCAGCACCCCAGGGCCGGACTATGGCTACACCTTC. Translated: CASTPGPDYGYTF.

J is TRBJ2-1 and V is TRBV4-2, with a possible D match to TRBD2 (7 bases). CDR1 is LGHNA, CDR2 YNFKEQ, per germline. The ends were cut back, 5 bases at V and 6 bases at J, with 20 bases in the middle. This CDR3 is 16 amino acids long. The chain's CDR3 is CASSKRLAGAGNEQFF. DNA for the CDR3: TGTGCCAGCAGCAAACGTCTTGCGGGGGCGGGCAATGAGCAGTTCTTC.